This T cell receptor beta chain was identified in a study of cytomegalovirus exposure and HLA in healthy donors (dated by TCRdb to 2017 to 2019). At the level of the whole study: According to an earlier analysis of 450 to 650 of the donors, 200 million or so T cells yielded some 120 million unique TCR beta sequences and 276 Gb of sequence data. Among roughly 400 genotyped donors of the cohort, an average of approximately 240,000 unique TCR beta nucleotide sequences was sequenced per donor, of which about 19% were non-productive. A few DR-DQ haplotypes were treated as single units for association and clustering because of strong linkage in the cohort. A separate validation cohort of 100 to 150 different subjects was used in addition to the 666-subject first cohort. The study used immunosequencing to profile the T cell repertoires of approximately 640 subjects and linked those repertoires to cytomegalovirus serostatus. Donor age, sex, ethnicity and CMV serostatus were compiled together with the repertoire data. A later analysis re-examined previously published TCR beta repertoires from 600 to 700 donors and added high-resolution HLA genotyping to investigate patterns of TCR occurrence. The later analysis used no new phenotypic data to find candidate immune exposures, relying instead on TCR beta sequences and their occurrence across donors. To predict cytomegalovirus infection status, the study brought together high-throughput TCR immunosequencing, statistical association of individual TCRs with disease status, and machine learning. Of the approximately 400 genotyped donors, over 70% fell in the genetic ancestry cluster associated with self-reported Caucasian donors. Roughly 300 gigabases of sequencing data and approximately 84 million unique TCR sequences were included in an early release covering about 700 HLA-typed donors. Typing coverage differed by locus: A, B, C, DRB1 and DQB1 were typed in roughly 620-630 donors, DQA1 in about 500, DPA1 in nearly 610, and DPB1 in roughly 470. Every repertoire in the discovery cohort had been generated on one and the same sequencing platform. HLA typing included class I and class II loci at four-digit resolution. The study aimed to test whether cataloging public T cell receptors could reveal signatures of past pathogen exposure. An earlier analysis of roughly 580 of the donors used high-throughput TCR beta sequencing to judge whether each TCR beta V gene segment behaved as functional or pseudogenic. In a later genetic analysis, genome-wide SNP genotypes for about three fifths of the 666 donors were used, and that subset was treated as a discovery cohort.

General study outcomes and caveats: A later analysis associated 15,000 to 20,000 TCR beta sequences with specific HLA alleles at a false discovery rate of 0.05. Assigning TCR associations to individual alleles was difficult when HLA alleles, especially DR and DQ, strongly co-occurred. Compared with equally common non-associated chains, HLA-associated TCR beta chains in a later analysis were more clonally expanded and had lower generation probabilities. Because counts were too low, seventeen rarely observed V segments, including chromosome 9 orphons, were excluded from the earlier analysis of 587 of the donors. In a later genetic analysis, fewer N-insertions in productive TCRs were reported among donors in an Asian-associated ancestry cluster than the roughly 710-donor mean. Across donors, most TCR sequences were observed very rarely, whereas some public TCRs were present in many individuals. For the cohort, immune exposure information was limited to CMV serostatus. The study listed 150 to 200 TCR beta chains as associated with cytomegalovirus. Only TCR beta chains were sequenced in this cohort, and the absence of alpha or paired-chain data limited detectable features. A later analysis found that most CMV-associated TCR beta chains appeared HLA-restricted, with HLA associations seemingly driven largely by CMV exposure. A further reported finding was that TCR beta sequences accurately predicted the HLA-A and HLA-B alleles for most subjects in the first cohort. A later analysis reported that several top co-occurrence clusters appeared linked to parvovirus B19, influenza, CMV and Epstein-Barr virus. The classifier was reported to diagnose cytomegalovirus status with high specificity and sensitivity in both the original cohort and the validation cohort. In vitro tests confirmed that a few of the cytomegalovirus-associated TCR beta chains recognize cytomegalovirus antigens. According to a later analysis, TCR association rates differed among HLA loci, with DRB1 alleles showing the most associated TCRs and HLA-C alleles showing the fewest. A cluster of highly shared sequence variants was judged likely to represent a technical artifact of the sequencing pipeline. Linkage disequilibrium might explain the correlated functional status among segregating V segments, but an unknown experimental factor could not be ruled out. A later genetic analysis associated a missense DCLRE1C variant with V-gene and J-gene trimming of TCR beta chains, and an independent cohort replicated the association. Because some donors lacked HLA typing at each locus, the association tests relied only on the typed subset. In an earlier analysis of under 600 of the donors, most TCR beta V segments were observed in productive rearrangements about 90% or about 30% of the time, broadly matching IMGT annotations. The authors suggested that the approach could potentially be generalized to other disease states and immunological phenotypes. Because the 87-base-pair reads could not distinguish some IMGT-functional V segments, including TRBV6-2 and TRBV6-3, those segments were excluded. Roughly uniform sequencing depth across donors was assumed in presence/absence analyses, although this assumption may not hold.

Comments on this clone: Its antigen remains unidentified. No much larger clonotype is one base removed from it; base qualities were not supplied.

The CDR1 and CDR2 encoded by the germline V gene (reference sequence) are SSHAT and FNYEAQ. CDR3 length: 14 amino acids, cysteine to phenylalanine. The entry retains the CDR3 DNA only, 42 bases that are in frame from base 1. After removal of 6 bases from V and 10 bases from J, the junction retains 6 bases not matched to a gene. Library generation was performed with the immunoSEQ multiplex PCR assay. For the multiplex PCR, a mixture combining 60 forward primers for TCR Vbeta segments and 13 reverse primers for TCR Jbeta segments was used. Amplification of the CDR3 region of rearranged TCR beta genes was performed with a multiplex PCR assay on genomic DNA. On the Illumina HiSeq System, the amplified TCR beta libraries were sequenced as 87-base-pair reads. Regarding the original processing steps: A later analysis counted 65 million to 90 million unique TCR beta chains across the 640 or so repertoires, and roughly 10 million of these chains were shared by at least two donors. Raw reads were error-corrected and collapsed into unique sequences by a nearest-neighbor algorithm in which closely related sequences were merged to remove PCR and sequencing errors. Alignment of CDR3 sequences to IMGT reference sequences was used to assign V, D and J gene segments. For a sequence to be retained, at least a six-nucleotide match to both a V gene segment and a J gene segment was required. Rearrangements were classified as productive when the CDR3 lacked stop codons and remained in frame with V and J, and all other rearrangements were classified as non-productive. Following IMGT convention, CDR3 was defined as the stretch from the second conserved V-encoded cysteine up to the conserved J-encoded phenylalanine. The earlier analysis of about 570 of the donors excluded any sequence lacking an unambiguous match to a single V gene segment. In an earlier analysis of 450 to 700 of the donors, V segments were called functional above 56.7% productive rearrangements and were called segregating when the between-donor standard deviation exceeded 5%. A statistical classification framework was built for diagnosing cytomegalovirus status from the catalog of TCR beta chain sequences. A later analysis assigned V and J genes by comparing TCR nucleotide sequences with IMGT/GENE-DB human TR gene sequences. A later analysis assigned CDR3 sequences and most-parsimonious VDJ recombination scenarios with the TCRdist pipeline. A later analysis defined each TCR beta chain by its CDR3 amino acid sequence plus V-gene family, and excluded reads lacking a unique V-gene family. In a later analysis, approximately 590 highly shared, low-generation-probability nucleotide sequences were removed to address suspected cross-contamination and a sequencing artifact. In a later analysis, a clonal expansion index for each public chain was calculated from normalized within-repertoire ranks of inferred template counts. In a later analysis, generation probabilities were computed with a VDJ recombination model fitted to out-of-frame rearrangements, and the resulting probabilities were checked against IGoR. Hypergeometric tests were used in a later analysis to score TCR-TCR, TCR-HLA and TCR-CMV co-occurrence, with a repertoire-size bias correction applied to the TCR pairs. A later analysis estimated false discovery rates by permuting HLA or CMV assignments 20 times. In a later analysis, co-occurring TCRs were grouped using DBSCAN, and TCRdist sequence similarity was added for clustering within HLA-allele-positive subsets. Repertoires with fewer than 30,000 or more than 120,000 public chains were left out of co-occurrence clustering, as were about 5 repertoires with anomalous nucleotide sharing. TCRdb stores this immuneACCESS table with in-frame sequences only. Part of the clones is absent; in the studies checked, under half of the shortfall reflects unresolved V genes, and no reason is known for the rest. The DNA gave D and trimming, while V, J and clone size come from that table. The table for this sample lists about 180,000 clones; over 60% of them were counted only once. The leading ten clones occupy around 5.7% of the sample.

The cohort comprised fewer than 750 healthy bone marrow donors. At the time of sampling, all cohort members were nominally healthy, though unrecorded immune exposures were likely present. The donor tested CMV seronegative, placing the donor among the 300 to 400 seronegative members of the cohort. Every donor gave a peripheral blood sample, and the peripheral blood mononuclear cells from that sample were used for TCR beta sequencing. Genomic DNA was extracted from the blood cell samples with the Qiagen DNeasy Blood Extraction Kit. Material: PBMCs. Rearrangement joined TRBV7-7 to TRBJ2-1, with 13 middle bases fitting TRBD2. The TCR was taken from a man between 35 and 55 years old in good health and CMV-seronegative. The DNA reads TGTGCCAGCAGTTCACTAGCGGGAGGGTCCGAGCAGTTCTTC. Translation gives CASSSLAGGSEQFF.